This T cell receptor beta chain stems from a study of cytomegalovirus exposure and HLA in healthy donors (dated by TCRdb to the late 2010s). About the study as a whole: The 500 to 800 repertoires of the first cohort and the 120 or so validation repertoires were produced on the same platform, according to a later analysis. To predict cytomegalovirus infection status, the study combined high-throughput TCR immunosequencing, statistical association of individual TCRs with disease status, and machine learning. The study was designed to test whether signatures of past pathogen exposure could be identified by cataloging public T cell receptors. In addition to the first cohort of 650 to 750 subjects, a separate validation cohort of 120 different subjects was used. Results the study describes overall, beyond this receptor: The classifier was reported to diagnose cytomegalovirus status with high specificity and sensitivity in both the original cohort and the validation cohort. The study gave a list of under 200 TCR beta chains associated with cytomegalovirus. The authors suggested that the approach could potentially be generalized to other disease states and immunological phenotypes. All 130 or so repertoires were used to score co-occurrence in the validation cohort in a later analysis, because that analysis had no HLA typing for the cohort. A few of the identified cytomegalovirus-associated TCR beta chains were confirmed in vitro to be specific for cytomegalovirus antigens. In a later analysis, TCRs clustered in the first cohort were found to also tend to co-occur in the 120 or so validation repertoires, with approximately 94% of cluster scores above 0. Across donors, most TCR sequences were observed very rarely, whereas some public TCRs were present in many individuals.

Remarks on this clone: Its antigen is still unknown. Per-base quality was not reported, and no clone a single base away is much larger than it.

The library was prepared using the immunoSEQ multiplex PCR assay. On the study's bioinformatics: To diagnose cytomegalovirus status from the catalog of TCR beta chain sequences, a statistical classification framework was built. Imported from immuneACCESS, the table was reduced by TCRdb to in-frame sequences with V and J called. These copies leave out some clones; in studies compared against another copy, an unresolved V gene accounts for under half, and the cause of the remainder is not known. That table supplies the V and J calls and clone size; D and trimming were determined from the DNA. The table for this sample lists nearly 80,000 clones; 90% to 95% of them were counted only once. Of the sample, less than 4% falls within the top ten clones. The donors were included in the validation cohort of some 110 subjects, a group kept apart from the roughly 730-subject first cohort. CDR1 and CDR2 (SGDLS, YYNGEE) derive from the germline V gene. Its CDR3 holds 16 amino acids, cysteine through phenylalanine. Only the CDR3 region is kept as DNA, spanning 48 bases read in frame from base 1. The germline V and J ends show losses of 2 bases and 2 bases respectively, and no gene match explains 8 bases of the junction.

This receptor chain uses TRBV9 and TRBJ2-3; 7 central nucleotides agree with TRBD2. The sequence came from a woman aged 30 to 39 in good health and CMV-seronegative. Input material: PBMCs. The CDR3 reads as follows: CASSVTGGGSTDTQYF. The sequenced DNA: TGTGCCAGCAGCGTGACTGGGGGGGGATCCACAGATACGCAGTATTTT.